The 20 T cell receptor beta chains below were found in one sample sequenced in a study of shared clonotypes between healthy human individuals. Terminally differentiated effector memory CD45RA+ cells were excluded by CCR7 positive selection of CD45RO-negative cells. TCRdb's copy holds only in-frame clones and misses some; the assay was immunoSEQ multiplex PCR. The sample lists approximately 600,000 clones, approximately 95% occurring once. The source material was naive CD8+ T cells sorted from blood. The receptors shown here come from a woman aged 25 to 39 in good health.

V gene TRBV2 combines with J gene TRBJ2-1; no clear D gene. The germline V and J ends were trimmed by 2 bases and 0 bases, with 8 bases remaining between them. CDR1 and CDR2 (germline): SNHLY, FYNNEI. CDR3 length: 15 residues. This CDR3 is CASSELANSYNEQFF. As DNA, the CDR3 is TGTGCCAGCAGTGAATTGGCTAACTCCTACAATGAGCAGTTCTTC. The variable domain in full, completed from reference TRBV2 and TRBJ2-1, reads EPEVTQTPSHQVTQMGQEVILRCVPISNHLYFYWYRQILGQKVEFLVSFYNNEISEKSEIFDDQFSVERPDGSNFTLKIRSTKLEDSAMYFCASSELANSYNEQFFGPGTRLTVL.

The chain uses TRBV4-1 and TRBJ1-1, with TRBD1 identical over 7 bases. CDR1 is MGHRA and CDR2 is YSYEKL in the germline V gene. The CDR3 consists of 14 residues. V lost 4 bases and J lost 9; bases outside the gene matches: 11. The CDR3 is CASSRSTGQGKAFF. The CDR3 DNA sequence: TGCGCCAGCAGCCGGTCGACAGGGCAGGGGAAAGCTTTCTTT.

CDR3 coding DNA: TGTGCCAGCAATGCCGGGACTCATCCCTACGAGCAGTACTTC. Amino acid sequence: CASNAGTHPYEQYF. The chain combines TRBV28 with TRBJ2-7; tentative D call: TRBD2 (6 bases). Germline V gene sequence: CDR1 MDHEN, CDR2 SYDVKM. This CDR3 is 14 amino acids long. The V end lost 7 bases, the J end lost 2 bases, and 15 bases lay between the germline ends.

This rearrangement joins TRBV9 to TRBJ2-5; TRBD2 agrees at 12 bases. The junction had 4 bases not matched to a gene; V was cut back by 4 bases and J by 0 bases. CDR1 SGDLS and CDR2 YYNGEE come from the germline V gene. There are 16 residues in the CDR3. The CDR3 loop reads CASSPGTSGYQETQYF. CDR3 DNA: TGTGCCAGCAGCCCCGGGACTAGCGGGTACCAAGAGACCCAGTACTTC.

This sequence joins TRBV28 and TRBJ1-2; D possibly corresponds to TRBD1 (5 bases). Germline lookup yields CDR1 MDHEN and CDR2 SYDVKM. The CDR3 is 14 amino acids. V lost 5 bases, J lost 4 bases, and 14 bases lay in between. This CDR3 reads CASSIPRVVYGYTF. The DNA for the CDR3 is TGTGCCAGCAGTATCCCCAGGGTTGTCTATGGCTACACCTTC.

V gene TRBV19 combines with J gene TRBJ2-1, with D unresolved. Trimming left V 0 bases short and J 7 bases short, with 4 bases between. There are 12 residues in the CDR3. Germline V gene sequence: CDR1 LNHDA, CDR2 SQIVND (reference sequence). CDR3 sequence (DNA): TGTGCCAGTAGTATAGATGGGAATGAGCAGTTCTTC. Its translation: CASSIDGNEQFF.

The gene calls are TRBV2 and TRBJ1-3; TRBD1 matches at 9 bases. The CDR3 runs to 13 residues. Germline CDR1 SNHLY, CDR2 FYNNEI. The V gene end was trimmed by 8 bases and the J gene end by 8 bases; junction bases not matched to a gene: 7. CDR3 loop: CASAGQGLDTIYF. The CDR3 nucleotides read TGTGCCAGCGCCGGACAGGGGTTGGACACCATATATTTT.

The chain combines TRBV6-1 with TRBJ1-1, with D tentatively TRBD1 (6 bases). V was cut by 6 bases and J by 3 bases, with 17 bases left in between. The CDR3 extends over 15 amino acids. The germline gives CDR1 MNHNS, CDR2 SASEGT. For the CDR3, the DNA is TGTGCCAGCAGGGGGGGTCCAGGGGCGGACACTGAAGCTTTCTTT. It translates to CASRGGPGADTEAFF.

The gene calls are TRBV9 and TRBJ1-3; 7 bases line up with TRBD1. CDR1 is SGDLS, CDR2 YYNGEE, per germline. V gave up 3 bases and J gave up 0 bases; unmatched junction bases: 6. This CDR3 region has 16 residues. The chain's CDR3 is CASSAWDSYSGNTIYF. CDR3 DNA sequence: TGTGCCAGCAGCGCCTGGGACAGTTACTCTGGAAACACCATATATTTT.

The rearrangement links TRBV19 to TRBJ2-5; D is uncertain. The J call may be wrong; the DNA end is better matched by TRBJ2-7. Looked up from germline, CDR1 is LNHDA and CDR2 is SQIVND (reference sequence). The CDR3 has 15 amino acids. The CDR3 coding sequence is TGTGCCAGTAGTATCGGCGGCTCTAGCTCCTACGAGCAGTACTTC. Translating gives CASSIGGSSSYEQYF.

With regard to this clone: This CDR3 is also generated by other DNA sequences in the sample. V usage is TRBV5-1 and J usage is TRBJ1-5; 8 bases align to TRBD1. The CDR3 runs to 15 residues. The germline V gene encodes CDR1 SGHRS and CDR2 YFSETQ. Unmatched junction bases numbered 3, after V lost 4 bases and J lost 0 bases. CDR3 amino acids: CASSLDRGSNQPQHF. As DNA, the CDR3 is TGCGCCAGCAGCCTAGACAGGGGTAGCAATCAGCCCCAGCATTTT.

The V and J genes are TRBV13 and TRBJ2-6; 7 positions match TRBD1. CDR3 size: 16 residues. Germline assignment: CDR1 PRHDT and CDR2 FYEKMQ (reference sequence). J was trimmed by 0 bases and V by 5 bases; bases with no gene match: 4. CDR3 loop: CASSETGNSGANVLTF. The CDR3 bases are TGTGCCAGCAGCGAGACAGGGAACTCTGGGGCCAACGTCCTGACTTTC.

The chain has TRBV5-6 and TRBJ2-1; possibly TRBD1 for D (5 bases). This CDR3 has 15 amino acids. V was cut by 0 bases and J by 5 bases, with 12 bases left in between. CDR1 and CDR2 from the germline V gene are SGHDT and YYEEEE. Here the CDR3 DNA reads TGTGCCAGCAGCTTGGAAGACAGAGCTGACAATGAGCAGTTCTTC. Translated: CASSLEDRADNEQFF.

This chain joins TRBV5-6 and TRBJ2-7, with TRBD1 identical over 8 bases. The trim removed 0 bases at V and 4 bases at J, leaving 12 bases unmatched. Germline values: CDR1 SGHDT, CDR2 YYEEEE. The length of the CDR3 is 17 residues. Written as DNA, the CDR3 is TGTGCCAGCAGCTTGGGCCGACAGGGGACCATAGCTTACGAGCAGTACTTC. Protein product: CASSLGRQGTIAYEQYF.

This chain connects TRBV28 to TRBJ1-1; no reliable D call. CDR1 and CDR2 from the germline V gene are MDHEN and SYDVKM. The CDR3 covers 14 residues. The V and J ends lost 1 base and 5 bases respectively, with 11 bases between them. The CDR3 region is CASSLLVGDTEAFF. Written as DNA, the CDR3 is TGTGCCAGCAGTTTATTGGTGGGAGATACTGAAGCTTTCTTT.

V is TRBV5-4 and J is TRBJ2-5, with D unclear. The closer fit of TRBJ2-7 to the DNA end suggests the J call may be wrong. This CDR3 spans 14 amino acids. Germline lookup yields CDR1 SGHNT and CDR2 YYREEE (reference sequence). The DNA of the CDR3 is TGTGCCAGCAGCTTCTCGGGCAGCTTATACGAGCAGTACTTC. This encodes CASSFSGSLYEQYF.

This sequence joins TRBV5-6 and TRBJ2-6; 8 nucleotides align to TRBD1. V gave up 0 bases and J gave up 0 bases; unmatched junction bases: 8. Germline lookup yields CDR1 SGHDT and CDR2 YYEEEE. The CDR3 totals 19 residues. CDR3 nucleotide sequence: TGTGCCAGCAGCTTGGCCGGGACAGGACCTAGCTCTGGGGCCAACGTCCTGACTTTC. This sequence encodes CASSLAGTGPSSGANVLTF.

The genes are TRBV10-2 and TRBJ2-7; no firm D call. The CDR3 is 12 amino acids. The V gene's germline CDR1 is WSHSY and CDR2 SAAADI. V was trimmed by 8 bases and J by 6 bases, leaving 14 bases between them. The CDR3 DNA sequence: TGCGCCAGCCGCGGACCGGCCGTCGAGCAGTACTTC. It codes for CASRGPAVEQYF.

This chain links TRBV6-5 with TRBJ2-1; D is unclear. Germline loops: CDR1 MNHEY, CDR2 SVGAGI. Deletions cut 6 bases from V and 1 base from J, with 7 bases between. CDR3 length: 13 amino acids. Written as DNA, the CDR3 is TGTGCCAGCAGATTGGGTTCCTACAATGAGCAGTTCTTC. Amino acid sequence: CASRLGSYNEQFF.

V and J are TRBV5-4 and TRBJ2-2, with D perhaps matching TRBD1 or TRBD2 (5 bases each). The germline V gene has CDR1 SGHNT and CDR2 YYREEE (reference sequence). This CDR3 has 16 residues. Between the trimmed V and J ends, which lost 2 bases and 6 bases, there was a span of 17 bases. This CDR3 reads CASSFGPPGTAGELFF. The CDR3, as DNA: TGTGCCAGCAGCTTTGGTCCCCCAGGGACGGCCGGGGAGCTGTTTTTT.